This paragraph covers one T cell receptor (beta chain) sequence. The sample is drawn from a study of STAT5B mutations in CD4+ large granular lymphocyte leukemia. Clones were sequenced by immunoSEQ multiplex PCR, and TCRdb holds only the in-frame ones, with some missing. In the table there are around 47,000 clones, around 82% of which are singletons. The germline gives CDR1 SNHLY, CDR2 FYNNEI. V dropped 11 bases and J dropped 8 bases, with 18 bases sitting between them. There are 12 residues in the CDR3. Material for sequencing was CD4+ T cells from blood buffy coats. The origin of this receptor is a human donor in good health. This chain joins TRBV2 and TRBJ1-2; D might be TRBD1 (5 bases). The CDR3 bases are TGTGCCGGTGGGGGTCATAGGGGCGGCTACACCTTC. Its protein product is CAGGGHRGGYTF.